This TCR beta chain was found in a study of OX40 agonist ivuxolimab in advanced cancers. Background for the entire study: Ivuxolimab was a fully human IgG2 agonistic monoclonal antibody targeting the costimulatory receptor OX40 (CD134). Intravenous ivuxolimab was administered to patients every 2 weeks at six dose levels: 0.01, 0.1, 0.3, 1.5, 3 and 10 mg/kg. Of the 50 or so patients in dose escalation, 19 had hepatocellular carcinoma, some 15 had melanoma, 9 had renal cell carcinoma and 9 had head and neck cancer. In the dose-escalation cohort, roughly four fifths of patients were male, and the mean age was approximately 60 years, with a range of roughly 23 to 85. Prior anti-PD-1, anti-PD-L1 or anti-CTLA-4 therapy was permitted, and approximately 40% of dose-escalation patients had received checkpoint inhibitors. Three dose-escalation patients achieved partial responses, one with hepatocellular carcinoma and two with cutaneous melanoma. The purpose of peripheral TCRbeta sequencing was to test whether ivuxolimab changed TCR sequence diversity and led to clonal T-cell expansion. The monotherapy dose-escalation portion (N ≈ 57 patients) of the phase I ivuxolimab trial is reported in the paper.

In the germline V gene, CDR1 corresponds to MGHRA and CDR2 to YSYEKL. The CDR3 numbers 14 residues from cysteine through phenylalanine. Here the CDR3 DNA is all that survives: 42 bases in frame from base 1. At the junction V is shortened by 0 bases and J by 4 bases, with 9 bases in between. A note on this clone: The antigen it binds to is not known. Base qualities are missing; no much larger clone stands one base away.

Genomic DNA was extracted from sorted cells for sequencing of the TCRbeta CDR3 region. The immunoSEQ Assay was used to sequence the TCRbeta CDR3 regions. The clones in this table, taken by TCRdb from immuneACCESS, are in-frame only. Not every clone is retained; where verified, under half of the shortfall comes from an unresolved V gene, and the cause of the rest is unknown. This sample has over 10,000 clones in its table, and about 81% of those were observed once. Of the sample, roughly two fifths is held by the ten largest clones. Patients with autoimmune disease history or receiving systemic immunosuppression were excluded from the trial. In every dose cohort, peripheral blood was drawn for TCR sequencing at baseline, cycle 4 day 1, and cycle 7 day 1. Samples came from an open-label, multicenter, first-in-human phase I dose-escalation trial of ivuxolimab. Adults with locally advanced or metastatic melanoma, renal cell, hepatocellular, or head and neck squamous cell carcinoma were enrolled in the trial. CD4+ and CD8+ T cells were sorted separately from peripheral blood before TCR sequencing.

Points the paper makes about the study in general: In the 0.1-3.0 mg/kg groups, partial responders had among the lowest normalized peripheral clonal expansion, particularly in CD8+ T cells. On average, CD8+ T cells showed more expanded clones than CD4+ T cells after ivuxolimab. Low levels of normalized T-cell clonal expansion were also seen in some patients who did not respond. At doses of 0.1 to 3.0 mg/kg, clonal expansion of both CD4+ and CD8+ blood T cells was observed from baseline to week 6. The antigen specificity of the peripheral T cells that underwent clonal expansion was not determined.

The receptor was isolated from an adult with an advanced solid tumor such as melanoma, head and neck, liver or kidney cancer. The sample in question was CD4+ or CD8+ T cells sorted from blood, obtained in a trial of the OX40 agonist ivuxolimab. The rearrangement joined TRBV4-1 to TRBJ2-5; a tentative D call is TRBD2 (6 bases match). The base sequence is TGCGCCAGCAGCCAAGACCCGGAGGGAGAGACCCAGTACTTC. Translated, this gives CASSQDPEGETQYF.